Below, 26 T cell receptor beta chains from the same sample are listed, as sequenced in a study of vaccination effects on CD4 cells after COVID-19. These receptors are not linked to any known antigen. The protocol was immunoSEQ multiplex PCR, while the TCRdb copy is restricted to in-frame clones and leaves out a portion. The sample gives roughly 41,000 clones, about 70% of which show up once; more than 13% is in the top ten. Sequencing was preceded by expansion of antigen-specific CD4+ T cells with viral peptide pools in the ViraFEST assay. Isolating CD4+ T cells followed 9 to 10 days of culture. The study found no prior SARS-CoV-2 infection in the vaccine recipients, who tested negative for nucleocapsid antibodies. The specimen was CD4+ T cells from PBMCs cultured with HCoV-OC43 spike peptides, collected before COVID-19 vaccination. As to subset: HCoV-OC43 spike overlapping peptide pool stimulation. These receptors came from a human donor who received a COVID-19 vaccine.

This clone has more than one count but fewer than ten. The rearrangement joins TRBV18 to TRBJ1-6; 9 bases align to TRBD1. Germline lookup yields CDR1 KGHSH and CDR2 LQKENI. Trimming took 3 bases from V and 7 from J; bases not matched to a gene: 4. The CDR3 spans 15 residues. The CDR3 spells CASSPQGQGNSPLHF. CDR3 bases: TGTGCCAGCTCACCGCAGGGACAGGGAAATTCACCCCTCCACTTT. The complete variable domain, with remaining parts taken from reference TRBV18 and TRBJ1-6, reads NAGVMQNPRHLVRRRGQEARLRCSPMKGHSHVYWYRQLPEEGLKFMVYLQKENIIDESGMPKERFSAEFPKEGPSILRIQQVVRGDSAAYFCASSPQGQGNSPLHFGNGTRLTVT.

The J gene is TRBJ1-2, the V gene TRBV19; 7 bases match TRBD1. Germline CDR1 reads LNHDA; CDR2 reads SQIVND (reference sequence). CDR3 size: 16 residues. Unmatched junction bases numbered 9, after V lost 5 bases and J lost 0 bases. The CDR3 bases are TGTGCCAGTAGTTGGGACAGACCCTCGGCTAACTATGGCTACACCTTC. Translated: CASSWDRPSANYGYTF.

This clone is categorized as medium-sized. The chain links TRBV7-7 to TRBJ2-1; D tentatively fits TRBD1 or TRBD2 (5 bases each). The CDR3 runs 16 residues. Trimming took off 4 bases at V and 2 bases at J, with 15 bases between the two ends. Germline CDR1 and CDR2: SSHAT and FNYEAQ (reference sequence). CDR3 nucleotides: TGTGCCAGCAGCTCGGGACGGACAATAGCCTACAATGAGCAGTTCTTC. This sequence encodes CASSSGRTIAYNEQFF. The whole variable domain, remainder taken from reference TRBV7-7 and TRBJ2-1, is GAGVSQSPRYKVTKRGQDVTLRCDPISSHATLYWYQQALGQGPEFLTYFNYEAQPDKSGLPSDRFSAERPEGSISTLTIQRTEQRDSAMYRCASSSGRTIAYNEQFFGPGTRLTVL.

V and J are TRBV24-1 and TRBJ2-1, with D perhaps matching TRBD1 (5 bases). CDR1 and CDR2 from the germline V gene are KGHDR and SFDVKD. CDR3 length equals 11 residues. The V gene lost 7 bases and the J gene lost 8 bases, with 8 bases spanning the gap. The CDR3 DNA reads as TGTGCCACCAGAGACAGCCATGAGCAGTTCTTC. It is translated as CATRDSHEQFF.

The rearrangement joins TRBV12-3 or TRBV12-4 to TRBJ2-7, with a weak D call TRBD1 (6 bases). The CDR3 consists of 13 residues. Trimming pared 6 bases from V and 5 bases from J, leaving 14 bases between. CDR3 loop: CASSFPGVNEQYF. In DNA, the CDR3 is TGTGCCAGCAGCTTCCCAGGGGTGAACGAGCAGTACTTC.

This clone was counted ten times or more. The gene calls are TRBV3-1 (or the pseudogene TRBV3-2) and TRBJ1-6, with D uncertain. There are 15 residues in the CDR3. The germline V gene has CDR1 LGHDT and CDR2 YNNKEL (reference sequence). Deletions cut 1 base from V and 9 bases from J, with 13 bases between. In DNA form, the CDR3 reads TGTGCCAGCAGCCAAGGTTTAGGGCTCGGTTCACCCCTCCACTTT. It specifies CASSQGLGLGSPLHF.

The chain uses TRBV15 and TRBJ1-1, with D perhaps matching TRBD1 (5 bases). The germline CDR1 and CDR2 sequences are LNHNV and YYDKDF (reference sequence). The CDR3 length is 16 residues. Trimming took off 0 bases at V and 5 bases at J, with 16 bases between the two ends. CDR3 residues: CATSRDRGQGRTEAFF. CDR3 bases: TGTGCCACCAGCAGAGATCGGGGTCAGGGAAGGACTGAAGCTTTCTTT.

The chain employs TRBV5-1 and TRBJ2-1; 9 positions agree with TRBD1. The junction had 19 bases not matched to a gene; V was cut back by 6 bases and J by 15 bases. CDR1 is SGHRS and CDR2 is YFSETQ in the germline V gene. This CDR3 has 15 amino acids. The CDR3 DNA reads TGCGCCAGCACCGACTCGGGGACAGGGTTTAGTGATCCGTTCTTC. Translated: CASTDSGTGFSDPFF.

J is TRBJ2-2 and V is TRBV6-5, with 8 bases matching TRBD1. V gave up 0 bases and J gave up 6 bases; unmatched junction bases: 6. In germline, CDR1 is MNHEY, CDR2 SVGAGI. The CDR3 loop spans 16 amino acids. CDR3 in amino acids: CASSYSGQGLAGELFF. The DNA of the CDR3 is TGTGCCAGCAGTTACTCCGGACAGGGTTTGGCCGGGGAGCTGTTTTTT.

The chain recombines TRBV6-2 or TRBV6-3 with TRBJ1-3; D not resolved. The germline CDR1 and CDR2 sequences are MNHEY and SVGEGT. The CDR3 has 13 residues. Trimming took off 6 bases at V and 0 bases at J, with 6 bases between the two ends. This CDR3 is CASSSYSGNTIYF. The CDR3 DNA follows: TGTGCCAGCAGCAGTTACTCTGGAAACACCATATATTTT.

The V gene is TRBV4-2, the J gene TRBJ2-3; 7 positions agree with TRBD2. Losses at the gene ends were 4 bases for V and 3 bases for J; bases not matched to a gene: 10. The CDR3 covers 16 residues. CDR1 LGHNA and CDR2 YNFKEQ come from the germline V gene. The CDR3 DNA is TGTGCCAGCAGCCCAGGAGCGGGACTGGGTACAGATACGCAGTATTTT. Its protein is CASSPGAGLGTDTQYF.

V is TRBV7-9 and J is TRBJ1-2, with D perhaps TRBD1 (5 bases). Germline V gene sequence: CDR1 SEHNR, CDR2 FQNEAQ (reference sequence). This CDR3 contains 14 residues. Trimming left V 7 bases short and J 2 bases short, with 14 bases between. In DNA form, the CDR3 reads TGTGCCAGCACCCGGGGTGAGGGGAACTATGGCTACACCTTC. Translating gives CASTRGEGNYGYTF. Drawing the rest from reference TRBV7-9 and TRBJ1-2, the complete variable domain is DTGVSQNPRHKITKRGQNVTFRCDPISEHNRLYWYRQTLGQGPEFLTYFQNEAQLEKSRLLSDRFSAERPKGSFSTLEIQRTEQGDSAMYLCASTRGEGNYGYTFGSGTRLTVV.

The chain links TRBV2 to TRBJ2-7; tentative D call: TRBD1 (5 bases). Germline values: CDR1 SNHLY, CDR2 FYNNEI. This CDR3 comprises 17 residues. V gave up 3 bases and J gave up 6 bases, with 24 bases separating them. The CDR3 DNA reads TGTGCCAGCAGTGACCTTAGGGGTCAGGGTAAATCCAGCGAGCAGTACTTC. The encoded protein is CASSDLRGQGKSSEQYF.

V usage is TRBV6-6 and J usage is TRBJ1-1; TRBD1 might be the D (5 bases). This CDR3 region has 15 residues. V was trimmed by 6 bases and J by 5 bases, leaving 19 bases between them. The germline V gene encodes CDR1 MNHNY and CDR2 SVGAGI (reference sequence). The CDR3 DNA sequence: TGTGCCAGCAGGGGGCCAGGTGGGGTGGGGACTGAAGCTTTCTTT. Protein: CASRGPGGVGTEAFF.

The genes are TRBV19 and TRBJ1-2, with 12 bases that match TRBD1. V lost 4 bases and J lost 4; bases outside the gene matches: 4. The CDR3 runs to 15 residues. From germline, CDR1 is LNHDA and CDR2 SQIVND (reference sequence). For the CDR3, the DNA is TGTGCCAGTAGTACCGGGACAGGGGGCACCTATGGCTACACCTTC. This codes for CASSTGTGGTYGYTF.

The rearrangement joins TRBV5-4 to TRBJ1-2; 12 nucleotides match TRBD1. The CDR3 spans 14 residues. Germline CDR1 SGHNT, CDR2 YYREEE (reference sequence). The V segment lost 4 bases and the J segment 8 bases; nucleotides outside the gene matches: 6. The CDR3 DNA sequence: TGTGCCAGCAGCCAATTCGGGACAGGGGGCGGCTACACCTTC. Protein product: CASSQFGTGGGYTF.

The rearrangement links TRBV7-2 to TRBJ2-7; D unresolved. From germline, CDR1 is SGHTA and CDR2 FQGNSA. Deletions cut 3 bases from V and 3 bases from J, with 12 bases between. This CDR3 spans 14 amino acids. CDR3 in DNA: TGTGCCAGCAGCTTTGATCGGCAGAACTACGAGCAGTACTTC. Encoded protein: CASSFDRQNYEQYF.

V usage is TRBV5-6 and J usage is TRBJ1-2; D uncertain. This CDR3 has 14 residues. Germline CDR1 SGHDT, CDR2 YYEEEE. V was trimmed by 0 bases and J by 0 bases, leaving 6 bases between them. The CDR3 region has the DNA TGTGCCAGCAGCTTGGACGGAACTAACTATGGCTACACCTTC. Amino acids: CASSLDGTNYGYTF.

The chain carries TRBV4-2 and TRBJ2-4; D unclear. Germline CDR1 LGHNA, CDR2 YNFKEQ. CDR3 length: 14 residues. V lost 1 base and J 6 bases, leaving 10 bases between the germline ends. The CDR3 loop is CASSQVGQGNIQYF. DNA of the CDR3: TGTGCCAGCAGCCAAGTTGGGCAAGGAAACATTCAGTACTTC.

This chain uses TRBV5-5 with TRBJ2-1, with 8 bases aligning to TRBD2. V lost 2 bases, J lost 2 bases, and 3 bases stayed unmatched. CDR1 and CDR2 (germline): SGHKS, YYEKEE (reference sequence). The CDR3 has 15 residues. CDR3 sequence: CASSLGAGAYNEQFF. The CDR3 nucleotides are TGTGCCAGCAGCTTAGGAGCGGGAGCCTACAATGAGCAGTTCTTC. Full variable domain (rest looked up from reference TRBV5-5 and TRBJ2-1): DAGVTQSPTHLIKTRGQQVTLRCSPISGHKSVSWYQQVLGQGPQFIFQYYEKEERGRGNFPDRFSARQFPNYSSELNVNALLLGDSALYLCASSLGAGAYNEQFFGPGTRLTVL.

This chain connects TRBV6-5 to TRBJ2-3, with 10 bases identical to TRBD2. The CDR3 spans 15 residues. Germline trimming cut 8 bases from V and 6 bases from J; bases unmatched to any gene: 11. The germline gives CDR1 MNHEY, CDR2 SVGAGI. The CDR3 DNA reads TGTGCCAGCGGGAGTAGGACTAGCGGATGGGATACGCAGTATTTT. This encodes CASGSRTSGWDTQYF.

CDR3 in DNA: TGTGCCAGCAGATTCGACAGGGGTGGAGGCTACACCTTC. Its translation: CASRFDRGGGYTF. The chain recombines TRBV2 with TRBJ1-2; 8 bases are a match to TRBD1. The V segment lost 6 bases and the J segment 8 bases; nucleotides outside the gene matches: 8. The length of the CDR3 is 13 residues. Germline loops: CDR1 SNHLY, CDR2 FYNNEI.

The chain combines TRBV4-2 with TRBJ2-2, with 7 bases fitting TRBD2. Per germline, CDR1 LGHNA and CDR2 YNFKEQ. The CDR3 covers 17 residues. The junction had 12 bases not matched to a gene; V was cut back by 7 bases and J by 1 base. CDR3: CASTREIIAGNTGELFF. The CDR3 region has the DNA TGTGCCAGCACCAGGGAGATAATAGCGGGGAACACCGGGGAGCTGTTTTTT.

V gene TRBV3-1 (or the pseudogene TRBV3-2) combines with J gene TRBJ1-2; 10 bases are shared with TRBD1. The germline V gene has CDR1 LGHDT and CDR2 YNNKEL (reference sequence). CDR3 size: 16 residues. V lost 1 base, J lost 8 bases, and 10 bases stayed unmatched. The CDR3 is CASSQAKDRGLRGYTF. The CDR3 DNA is TGTGCCAGCAGCCAAGCTAAGGACAGGGGGTTAAGGGGCTACACCTTC.

V is TRBV4-2 and J is TRBJ2-3; the match to TRBD2 covers 9 bases. There are 16 residues in the CDR3. V lost 0 bases and J lost 6; bases outside the gene matches: 7. The V gene's germline CDR1 is LGHNA and CDR2 YNFKEQ. The CDR3 spells CASSQETGGGADTQYF. The CDR3 bases are TGTGCCAGCAGCCAAGAAACGGGCGGGGGGGCGGATACGCAGTATTTT.

This clone was found a few times. The V gene is TRBV2, the J gene TRBJ2-1; 8 nucleotides line up with TRBD2. Trimming took 6 bases from V and 2 from J; bases not matched to a gene: 3. The CDR3 consists of 14 residues. Germline CDR1 is SNHLY and CDR2 is FYNNEI. This CDR3 reads CASRGRGAYNEQFF. CDR3 sequence (DNA): TGTGCCAGCAGGGGGCGGGGGGCCTACAATGAGCAGTTCTTC.